The TCR beta chain under discussion was sequenced for a study of patients and donors after allogeneic stem cell transplantation. TCRdb independently ran MiXCR on the RT-PCR reads; one entry per CDR3 protein. This sample has 200,000 to 250,000 distinct CDR3 sequences; about 37% occur once, and the top ten carry around a tenth. This CDR3 comprises 13 residues. The germline V gene has CDR1 KGHSH and CDR2 LQKENI. Between the trimmed V and J ends, which lost 3 bases and 1 base, there was a span of 6 bases. This clonotype has at least ten counts. The genes are TRBV18 and TRBJ1-1; D gene unclear. The sequence was collected from a human donor who was either an allogeneic HSCT recipient or a stem cell or donor lymphocyte infusion donor (not recorded which). It is not recorded whose cells these are; they may come from a transplant donor. Source material: blood, either unsorted or a sorted T cell fraction (not recorded which). CDR3 nucleotide sequence: TGTGCCAGCTCACCGGGCCCGAACACTGAAGCTTTCTTT. It specifies CASSPGPNTEAFF.